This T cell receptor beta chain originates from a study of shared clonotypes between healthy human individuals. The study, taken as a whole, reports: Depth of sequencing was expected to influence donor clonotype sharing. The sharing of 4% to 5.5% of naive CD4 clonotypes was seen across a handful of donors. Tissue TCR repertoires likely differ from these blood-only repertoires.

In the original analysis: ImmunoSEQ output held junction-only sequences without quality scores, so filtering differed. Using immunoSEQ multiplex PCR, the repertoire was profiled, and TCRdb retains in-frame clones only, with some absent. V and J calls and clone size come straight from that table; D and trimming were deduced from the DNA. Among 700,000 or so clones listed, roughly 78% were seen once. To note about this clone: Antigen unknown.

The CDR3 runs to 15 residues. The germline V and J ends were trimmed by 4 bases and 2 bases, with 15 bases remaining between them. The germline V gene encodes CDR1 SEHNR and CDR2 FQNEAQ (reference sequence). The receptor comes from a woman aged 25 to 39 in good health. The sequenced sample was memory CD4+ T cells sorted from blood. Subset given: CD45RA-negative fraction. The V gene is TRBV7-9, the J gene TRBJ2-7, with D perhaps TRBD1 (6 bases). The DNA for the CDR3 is TGTGCCAGCAGCTCGACCGGGACAACGGCCTACGAGCAGTACTTC. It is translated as CASSSTGTTAYEQYF.